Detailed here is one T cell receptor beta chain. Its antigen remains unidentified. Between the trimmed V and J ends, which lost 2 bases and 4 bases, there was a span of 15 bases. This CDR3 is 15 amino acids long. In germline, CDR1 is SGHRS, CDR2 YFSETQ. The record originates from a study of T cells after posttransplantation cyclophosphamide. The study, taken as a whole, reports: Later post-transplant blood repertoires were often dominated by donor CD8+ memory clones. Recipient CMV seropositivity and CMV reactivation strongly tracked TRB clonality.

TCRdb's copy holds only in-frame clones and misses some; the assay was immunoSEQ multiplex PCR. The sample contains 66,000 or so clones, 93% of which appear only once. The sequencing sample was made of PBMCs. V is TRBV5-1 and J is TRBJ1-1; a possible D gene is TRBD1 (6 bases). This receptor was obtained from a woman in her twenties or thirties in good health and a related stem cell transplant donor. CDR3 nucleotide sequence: TGCGCCAGCAGCTTTCTTACAGGGTCGGTCACTGAAGCTTTCTTT. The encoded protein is CASSFLTGSVTEAFF.